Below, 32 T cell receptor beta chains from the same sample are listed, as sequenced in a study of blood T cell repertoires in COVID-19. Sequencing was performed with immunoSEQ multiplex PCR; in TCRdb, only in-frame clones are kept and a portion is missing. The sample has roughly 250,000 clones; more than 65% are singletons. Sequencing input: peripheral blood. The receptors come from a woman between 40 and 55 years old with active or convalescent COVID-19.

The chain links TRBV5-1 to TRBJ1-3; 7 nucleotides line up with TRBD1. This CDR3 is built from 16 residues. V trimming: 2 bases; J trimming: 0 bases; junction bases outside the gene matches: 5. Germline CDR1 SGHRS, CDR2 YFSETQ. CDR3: CASSLDRARSGNTIYF. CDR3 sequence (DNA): TGCGCCAGCAGCTTAGACAGGGCCCGCTCTGGAAACACCATATATTTT. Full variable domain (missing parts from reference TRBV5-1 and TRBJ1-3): KAGVTQTPRYLIKTRGQQVTLSCSPISGHRSVSWYQQTPGQGLQFLFEYFSETQRNKGNFPGRFSGRQFSNSRSEMNVSTLELGDSALYLCASSLDRARSGNTIYFGEGSWLTVV.

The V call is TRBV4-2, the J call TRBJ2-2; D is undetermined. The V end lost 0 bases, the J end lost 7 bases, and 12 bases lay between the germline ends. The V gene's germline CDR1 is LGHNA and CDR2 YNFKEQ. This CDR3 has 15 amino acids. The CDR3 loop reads CASSQDWRFVGELFF. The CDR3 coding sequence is TGTGCCAGCAGCCAAGATTGGCGGTTTGTCGGGGAGCTGTTTTTT.

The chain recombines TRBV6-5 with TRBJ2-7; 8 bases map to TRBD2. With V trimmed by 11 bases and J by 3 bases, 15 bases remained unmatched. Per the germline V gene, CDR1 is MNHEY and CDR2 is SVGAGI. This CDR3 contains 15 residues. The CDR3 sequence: CASRFGGGPVYEQYF. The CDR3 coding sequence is TGTGCCTCCAGGTTCGGGGGGGGGCCTGTCTACGAGCAGTACTTC.

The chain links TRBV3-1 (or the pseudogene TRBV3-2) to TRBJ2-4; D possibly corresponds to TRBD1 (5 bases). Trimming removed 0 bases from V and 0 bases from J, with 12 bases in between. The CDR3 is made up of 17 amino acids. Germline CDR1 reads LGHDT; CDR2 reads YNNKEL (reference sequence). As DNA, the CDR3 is TGTGCCAGCAGCCAAGATATAAGGGGCTCAGCCAAAAACATTCAGTACTTC. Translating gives CASSQDIRGSAKNIQYF.

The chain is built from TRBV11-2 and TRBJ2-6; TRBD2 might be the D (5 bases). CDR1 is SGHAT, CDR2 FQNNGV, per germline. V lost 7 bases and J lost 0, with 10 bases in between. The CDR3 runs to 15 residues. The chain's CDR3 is CASTGVDSGANVLTF. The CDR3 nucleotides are TGTGCCAGCACCGGGGTGGACTCTGGGGCCAACGTCCTGACTTTC.

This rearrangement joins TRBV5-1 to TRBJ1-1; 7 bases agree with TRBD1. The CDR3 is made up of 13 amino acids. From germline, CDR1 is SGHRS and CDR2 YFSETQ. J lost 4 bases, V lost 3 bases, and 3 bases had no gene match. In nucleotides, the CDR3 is TGCGCCAGCAGCTCGCAGGGGGGCACTGAAGCTTTCTTT. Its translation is CASSSQGGTEAFF.

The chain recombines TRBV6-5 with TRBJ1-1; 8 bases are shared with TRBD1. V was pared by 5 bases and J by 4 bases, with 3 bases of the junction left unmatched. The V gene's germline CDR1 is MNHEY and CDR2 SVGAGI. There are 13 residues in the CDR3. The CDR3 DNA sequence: TGTGCCAGCAGTAACGACAGGGGCACTGAAGCTTTCTTT. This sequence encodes CASSNDRGTEAFF.

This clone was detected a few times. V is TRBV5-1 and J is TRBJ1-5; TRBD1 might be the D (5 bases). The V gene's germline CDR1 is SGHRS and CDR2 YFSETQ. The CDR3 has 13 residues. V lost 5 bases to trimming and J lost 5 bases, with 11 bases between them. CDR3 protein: CASRDTEDQPQHF. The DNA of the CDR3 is TGCGCCAGCAGGGACACCGAGGATCAGCCCCAGCATTTT.

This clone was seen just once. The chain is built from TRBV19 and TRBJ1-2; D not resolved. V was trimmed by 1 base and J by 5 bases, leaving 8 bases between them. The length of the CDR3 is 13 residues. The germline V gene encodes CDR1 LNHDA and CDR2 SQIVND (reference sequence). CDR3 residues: CASSIGHEYGYTF. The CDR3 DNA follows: TGTGCCAGTAGTATAGGACACGAGTATGGCTACACCTTC.

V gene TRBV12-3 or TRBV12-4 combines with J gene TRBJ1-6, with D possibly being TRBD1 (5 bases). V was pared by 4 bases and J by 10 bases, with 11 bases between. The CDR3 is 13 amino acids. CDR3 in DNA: TGTGCCAGCAGTTACGGGGGGAACTCACCCCTCCACTTT. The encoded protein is CASSYGGNSPLHF.

CDR3 in amino acids: CASSLDPGAQSAFF. In nucleotides, the CDR3 is TGCGCCAGCAGCTTGGATCCAGGGGCACAGTCCGCTTTCTTT. The chain carries TRBV5-1 and TRBJ1-1; a possible D gene is TRBD1 (6 bases). Germline CDR1 SGHRS, CDR2 YFSETQ. Trimming removed 0 bases at V and 11 bases at J, with 17 bases between. The CDR3 runs 14 residues.

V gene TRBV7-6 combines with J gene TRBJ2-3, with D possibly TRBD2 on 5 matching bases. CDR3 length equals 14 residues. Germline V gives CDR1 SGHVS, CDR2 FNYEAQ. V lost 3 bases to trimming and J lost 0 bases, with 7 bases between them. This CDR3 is CASSLGASTDTQYF. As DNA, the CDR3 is TGTGCCAGCAGCTTGGGAGCTAGCACAGATACGCAGTATTTT.

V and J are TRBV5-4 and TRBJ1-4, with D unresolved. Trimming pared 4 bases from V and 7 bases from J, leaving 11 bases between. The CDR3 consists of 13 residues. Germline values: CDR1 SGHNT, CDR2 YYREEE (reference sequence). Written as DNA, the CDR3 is TGTGCCAGCAGCCCGGCAGGTGGTGAAAAACTGTTTTTT. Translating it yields CASSPAGGEKLFF.

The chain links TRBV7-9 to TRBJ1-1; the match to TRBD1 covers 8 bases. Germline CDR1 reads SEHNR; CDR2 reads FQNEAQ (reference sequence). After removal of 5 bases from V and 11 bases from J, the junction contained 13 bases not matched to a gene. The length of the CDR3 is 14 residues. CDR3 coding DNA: TGTGCCAGCAGCCTGACGACACCGACAGGGGCGGCTTTCTTT. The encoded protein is CASSLTTPTGAAFF.

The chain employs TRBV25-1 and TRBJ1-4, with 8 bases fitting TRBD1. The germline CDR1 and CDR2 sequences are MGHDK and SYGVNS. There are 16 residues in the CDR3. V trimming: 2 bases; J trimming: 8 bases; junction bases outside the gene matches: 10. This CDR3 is CASSEGDRSPGEKLFF. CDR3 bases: TGTGCCAGCAGTGAAGGGGACAGGTCCCCTGGGGAAAAACTGTTTTTT.

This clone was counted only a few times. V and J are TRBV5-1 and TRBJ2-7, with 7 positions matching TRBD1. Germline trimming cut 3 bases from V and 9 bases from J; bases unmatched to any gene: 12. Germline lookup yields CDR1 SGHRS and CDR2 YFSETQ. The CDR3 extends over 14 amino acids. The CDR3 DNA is TGCGCCAGCAGCTCCGGACAGGCCTCATCCGTGCAGTACGTC. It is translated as CASSSGQASSVQYV.

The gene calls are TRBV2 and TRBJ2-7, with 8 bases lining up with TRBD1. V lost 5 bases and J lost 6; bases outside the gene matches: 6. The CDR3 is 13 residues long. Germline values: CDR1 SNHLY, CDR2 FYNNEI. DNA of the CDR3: TGTGCCAGCAGTCGCGACAGGGGCCGCGAGCAGTACGTC. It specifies CASSRDRGREQYV.

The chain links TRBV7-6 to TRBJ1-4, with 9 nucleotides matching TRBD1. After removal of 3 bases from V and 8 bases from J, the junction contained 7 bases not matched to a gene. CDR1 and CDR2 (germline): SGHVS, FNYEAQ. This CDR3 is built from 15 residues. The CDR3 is CASSLDRGLSEKLFF. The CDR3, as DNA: TGTGCCAGCAGCTTGGACAGGGGATTGAGCGAAAAACTGTTTTTT. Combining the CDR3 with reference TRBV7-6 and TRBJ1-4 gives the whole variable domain GAGVSQSPRYKVTKRGQDVALRCDPISGHVSLYWYRQALGQGPEFLTYFNYEAQQDKSGLPNDRFSAERPEGSISTLTIQRTEQRDSAMYRCASSLDRGLSEKLFFGSGTQLSVL.

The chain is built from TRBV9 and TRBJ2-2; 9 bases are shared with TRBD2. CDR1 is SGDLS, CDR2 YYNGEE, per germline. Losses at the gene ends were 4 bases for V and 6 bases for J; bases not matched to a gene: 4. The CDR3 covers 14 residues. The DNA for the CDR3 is TGTGCCAGCAGCCCGGGACTAGCTCCCGGGGAGCTGTTTTTT. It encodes CASSPGLAPGELFF.

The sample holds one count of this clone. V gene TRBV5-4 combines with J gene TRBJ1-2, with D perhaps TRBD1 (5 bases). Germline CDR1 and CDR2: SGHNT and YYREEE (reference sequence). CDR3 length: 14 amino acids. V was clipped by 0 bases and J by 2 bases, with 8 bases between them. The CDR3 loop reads CASSLEGKNYGYTF. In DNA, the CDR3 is TGTGCCAGCAGCTTGGAGGGGAAGAACTATGGCTACACCTTC.

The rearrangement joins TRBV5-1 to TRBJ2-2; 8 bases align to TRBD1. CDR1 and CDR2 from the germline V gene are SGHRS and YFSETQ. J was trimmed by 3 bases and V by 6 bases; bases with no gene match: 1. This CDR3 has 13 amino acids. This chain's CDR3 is CASNRGDTGELFF. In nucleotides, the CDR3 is TGCGCCAGCAACAGGGGGGACACCGGGGAGCTGTTTTTT.

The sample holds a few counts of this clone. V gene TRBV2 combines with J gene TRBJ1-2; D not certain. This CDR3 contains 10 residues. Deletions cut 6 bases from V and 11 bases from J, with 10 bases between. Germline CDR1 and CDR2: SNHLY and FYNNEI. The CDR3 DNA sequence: TGTGCCAGCAGCCTGACGGAGTACACCTTC. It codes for CASSLTEYTF. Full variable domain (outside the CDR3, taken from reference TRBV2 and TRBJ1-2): EPEVTQTPSHQVTQMGQEVILRCVPISNHLYFYWYRQILGQKVEFLVSFYNNEISEKSEIFDDQFSVERPDGSNFTLKIRSTKLEDSAMYFCASSLTEYTFGSGTRLTVV.

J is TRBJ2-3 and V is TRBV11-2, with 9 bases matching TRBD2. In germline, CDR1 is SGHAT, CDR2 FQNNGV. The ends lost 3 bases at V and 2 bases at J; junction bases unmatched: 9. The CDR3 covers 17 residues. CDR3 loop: CASSFRAQRGVTDTQYF. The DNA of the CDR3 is TGTGCCAGCAGCTTTCGGGCCCAGCGGGGGGTCACAGATACGCAGTATTTT.

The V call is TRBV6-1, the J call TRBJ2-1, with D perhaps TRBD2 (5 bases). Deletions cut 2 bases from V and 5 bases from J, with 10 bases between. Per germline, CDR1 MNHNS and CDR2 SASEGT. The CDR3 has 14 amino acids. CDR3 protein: CASSERLPNNEQFF. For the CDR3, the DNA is TGTGCCAGCAGTGAAAGACTACCAAACAATGAGCAGTTCTTC.

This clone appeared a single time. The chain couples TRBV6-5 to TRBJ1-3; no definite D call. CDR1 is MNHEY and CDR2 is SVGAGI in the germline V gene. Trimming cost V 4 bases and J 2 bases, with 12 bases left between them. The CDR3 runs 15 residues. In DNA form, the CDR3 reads TGTGCCAGCAGTTCGCGGTACATCCCTGGAAACACCATATATTTT. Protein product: CASSSRYIPGNTIYF.

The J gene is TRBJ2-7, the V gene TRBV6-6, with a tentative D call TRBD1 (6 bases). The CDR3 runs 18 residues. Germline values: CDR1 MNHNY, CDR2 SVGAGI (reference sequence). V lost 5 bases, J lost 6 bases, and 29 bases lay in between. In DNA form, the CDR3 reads TGTGCCAGCAGTCTGCTCTTGCCCGGGACAACCTCCAGGGGCGAGCAGTACTTC. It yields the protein CASSLLLPGTTSRGEQYF.

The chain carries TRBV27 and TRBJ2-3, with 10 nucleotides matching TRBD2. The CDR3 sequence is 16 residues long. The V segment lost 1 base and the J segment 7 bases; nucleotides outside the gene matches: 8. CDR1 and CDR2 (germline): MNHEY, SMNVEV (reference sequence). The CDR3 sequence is CASSLWASGGGYTQYF. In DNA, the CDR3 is TGTGCCAGCAGTTTATGGGCTAGCGGGGGAGGATATACGCAGTATTTT.

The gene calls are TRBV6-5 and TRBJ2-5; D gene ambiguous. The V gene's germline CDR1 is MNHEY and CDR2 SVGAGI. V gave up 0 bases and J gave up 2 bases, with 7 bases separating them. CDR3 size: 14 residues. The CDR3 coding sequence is TGTGCCAGCAGTTACTCGCTACAGCAAGAGACCCAGTACTTC. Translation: CASSYSLQQETQYF.

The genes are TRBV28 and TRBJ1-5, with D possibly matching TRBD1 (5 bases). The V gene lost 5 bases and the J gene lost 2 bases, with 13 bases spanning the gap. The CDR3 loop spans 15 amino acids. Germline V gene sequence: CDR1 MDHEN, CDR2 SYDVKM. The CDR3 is CASSTTGGGNQPQHF. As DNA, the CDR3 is TGTGCCAGCAGTACCACAGGTGGGGGCAATCAGCCCCAGCATTTT. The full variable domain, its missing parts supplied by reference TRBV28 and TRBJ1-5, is DVKVTQSSRYLVKRTGEKVFLECVQDMDHENMFWYRQDPGLGLRLIYFSYDVKMKEKGDIPEGYSVSREKKERFSLILESASTNQTSMYLCASSTTGGGNQPQHFGDGTRLSIL.

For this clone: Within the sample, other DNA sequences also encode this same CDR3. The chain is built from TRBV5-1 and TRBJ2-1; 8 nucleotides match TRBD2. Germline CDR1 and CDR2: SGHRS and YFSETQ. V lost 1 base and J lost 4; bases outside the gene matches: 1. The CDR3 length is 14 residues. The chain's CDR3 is CASSLSGGYNEQFF. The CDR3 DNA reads TGCGCCAGCAGCTTGAGCGGGGGATACAATGAGCAGTTCTTC.

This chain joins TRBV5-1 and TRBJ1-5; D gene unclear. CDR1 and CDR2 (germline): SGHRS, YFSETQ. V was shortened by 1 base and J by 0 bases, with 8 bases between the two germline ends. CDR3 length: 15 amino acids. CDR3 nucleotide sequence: TGCGCCAGCAGCTTGAACGGTAATAGCAATCAGCCCCAGCATTTT. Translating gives CASSLNGNSNQPQHF. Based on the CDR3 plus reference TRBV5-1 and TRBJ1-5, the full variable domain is KAGVTQTPRYLIKTRGQQVTLSCSPISGHRSVSWYQQTPGQGLQFLFEYFSETQRNKGNFPGRFSGRQFSNSRSEMNVSTLELGDSALYLCASSLNGNSNQPQHFGDGTRLSIL.

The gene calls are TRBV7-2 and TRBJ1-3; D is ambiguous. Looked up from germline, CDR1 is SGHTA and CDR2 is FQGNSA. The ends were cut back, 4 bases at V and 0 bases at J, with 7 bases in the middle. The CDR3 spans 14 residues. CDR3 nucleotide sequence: TGTGCCAGCAGCTACAGCAGCTCTGGAAACACCATATATTTT. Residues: CASSYSSSGNTIYF. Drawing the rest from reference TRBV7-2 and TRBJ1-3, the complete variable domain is GAGVSQSPSNKVTEKGKDVELRCDPISGHTALYWYRQSLGQGLEFLIYFQGNSAPDKSGLPSDRFSAERTGGSVSTLTIQRTQQEDSAVYLCASSYSSSGNTIYFGEGSWLTVV.